The clone carrying this T cell receptor beta chain was seen at least ten times. TCR beta CDR3 regions were amplified from RNA transcripts. TCR CDR3 underwent first-round RT-PCR with the HTBI primer set. Via MiXCR, TCRdb re-called the multiplex PCR reads, giving one row per CDR3 protein. The data show approximately 330,000 distinct CDR3 sequences, with about an eighth seen just once and 34% held by the top ten. The sample originates from a study of T cells in Graves' hyperthyroidism and ophthalmopathy. The specimen was blood. The receptor was isolated from a woman between 40 and 50 years old with Graves' ophthalmopathy.

The CDR3 region has the DNA TGTGCCAGCAGCCCGTCTCCCAGGGGTCGCTCTGAAGCTTTCTTT. Its protein is CASSPSPRGRSEAFF. The chain is built from TRBV28 and TRBJ1-1, with D possibly TRBD1 on 6 matching bases. Trimming stripped 6 bases from V and 6 bases from J, with 20 bases between. The CDR3 consists of 15 residues. CDR1 is MDHEN and CDR2 is SYDVKM in the germline V gene.